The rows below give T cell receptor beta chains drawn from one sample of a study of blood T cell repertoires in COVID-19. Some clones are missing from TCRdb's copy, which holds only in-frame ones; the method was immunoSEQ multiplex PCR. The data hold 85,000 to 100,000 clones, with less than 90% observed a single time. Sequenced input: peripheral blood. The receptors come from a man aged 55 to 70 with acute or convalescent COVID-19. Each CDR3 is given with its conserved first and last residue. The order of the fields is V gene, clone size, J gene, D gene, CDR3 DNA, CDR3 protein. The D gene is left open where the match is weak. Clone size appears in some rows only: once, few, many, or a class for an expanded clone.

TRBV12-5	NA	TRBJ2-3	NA	TGTGCTAGTGGTTCCTCCGCTGACAGCCTCACAGATACGCAGTATTTT	CASGSSADSLTDTQYF
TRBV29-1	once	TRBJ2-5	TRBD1	TGCAGCGTTGAAGAGGGACAGGGGGCAGAGACCCAGTACTTC	CSVEEGQGAETQYF
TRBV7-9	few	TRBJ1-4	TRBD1	TGTGCCAGCAGCTTAGGACAGGGCAAAAAACTGTTTTTT	CASSLGQGKKLFF
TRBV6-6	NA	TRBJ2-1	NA	TGTGCCAGCAGTCCCCGGGGGATTAGCTCCTACAATGAGCAGTTCTTC	CASSPRGISSYNEQFF
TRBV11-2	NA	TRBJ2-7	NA	TGTGCCAGCAGCTCCCAGGGTTACGAGCAGTACTTC	CASSSQGYEQYF
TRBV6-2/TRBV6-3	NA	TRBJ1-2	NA	TGTGCCAGCAGTTACCAGGGACTACCAAACTATGGCTACACCTTC	CASSYQGLPNYGYTF
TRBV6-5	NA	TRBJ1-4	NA	TGTGCCAGCAGACGCGACAAGGCTCATGAAAAACTGTTTTTT	CASRRDKAHEKLFF
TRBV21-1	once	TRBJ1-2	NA	TGTGCCAGCAGCAAAGCTATATCCGGGACAGGGGGCCTAACCGATGGCTACACCTTC	CASSKAISGTGGLTDGYTF
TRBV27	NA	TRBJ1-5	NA	TGTGCCAGCAGAATCAACCAGTGGGCAGGGCCCCAGCATTTT	CASRINQWAGPQHF
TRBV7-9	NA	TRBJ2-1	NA	TGTGCCAGCCAGCGGCAGAGCTCCTACAATGAGCAGTTCTTC	CASQRQSSYNEQFF
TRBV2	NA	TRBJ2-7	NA	TGTGCCAGCAGTGCCCCCGAGGTCTCCTACGAGCAGTACTTC	CASSAPEVSYEQYF
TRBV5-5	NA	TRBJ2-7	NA	TGTGCCAGCAGCCCCCGGGGAGGGGGGGGCTCCTACGAGCAGTACTTC	CASSPRGGGGSYEQYF
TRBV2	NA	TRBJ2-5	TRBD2	TGTGCCAGCGGACTAAGAGCGGGAGGAGAGACCCAGTACTTC	CASGLRAGGETQYF
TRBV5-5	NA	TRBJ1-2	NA	TGTGCCAGCAGCATTACACAGGGTCACTATGGCTACACCTTC	CASSITQGHYGYTF
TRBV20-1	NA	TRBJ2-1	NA	TGCAGTGCTGGGGGGACTTTTAGGCAGTTCTTC	CSAGGTFRQFF
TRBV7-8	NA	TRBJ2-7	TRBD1	TGTGCCAGCATCAGAACAGGGGAGAGGTTCTACGAGCAGTACTTC	CASIRTGERFYEQYF
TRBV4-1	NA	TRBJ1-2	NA	TGCGCCAGCAGCCAAGAGGCCCTCAAAGCTAACTATGGCTACACCTTC	CASSQEALKANYGYTF
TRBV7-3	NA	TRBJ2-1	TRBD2	TGTGCCAGCAGCTTAGGGGGGGTGCCGAGGCAGTTCTTC	CASSLGGVPRQFF
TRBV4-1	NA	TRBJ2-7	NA	TGCGCCAGCAGCCAAGGGATAAATGGAGGCGGCTCCTACGAGCAGTACTTC	CASSQGINGGGSYEQYF
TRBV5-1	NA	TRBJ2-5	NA	TGCGCCAGCAGCTTGGCTGGACAGCAAGAGACCCAGTACTTC	CASSLAGQQETQYF
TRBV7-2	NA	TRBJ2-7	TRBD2	TGTGCCAGCAGCTTGACTAGCGGGGGGGCGGACGAGCAGTACTTC	CASSLTSGGADEQYF
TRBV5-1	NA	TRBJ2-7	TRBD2	TGCGCCAGCAGCTTTGGAGCGGGAGGCCCCTACGAGCAGTACTTC	CASSFGAGGPYEQYF
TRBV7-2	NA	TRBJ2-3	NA	TGTGCCAGCAGCCCCCGACTAGTCCGAGCCACAGATACGCAGTATTTT	CASSPRLVRATDTQYF
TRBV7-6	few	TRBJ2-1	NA	TGTGCCAGCAGCCAGGACAGTTACAATGAGCAGTTCTTC	CASSQDSYNEQFF
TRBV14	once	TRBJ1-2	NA	TGTGCCAGCAGCCAACTCAGGGCTTATGGCTACACCTTC	CASSQLRAYGYTF
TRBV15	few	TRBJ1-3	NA	TGTGCCACCAGCAGAGATCTAACAGGTGGAAACACCATATATTTT	CATSRDLTGGNTIYF
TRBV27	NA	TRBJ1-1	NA	TGTGCCAGCAGTTCCCGGCAGGGCGGTACTGAAGCTTTCTTT	CASSSRQGGTEAFF
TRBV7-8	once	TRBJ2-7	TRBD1	TGTGCCAGCAGCAACAGCCGGGACAGGGTAAACGAGCAGTACTTC	CASSNSRDRVNEQYF
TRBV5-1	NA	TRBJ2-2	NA	TGCGCCAGCAGCTGGGAGCCTATCGGGGAGCTGTTTTTT	CASSWEPIGELFF
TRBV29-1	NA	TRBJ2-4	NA	TGCAGCGTTGAGGAGTCGACCAAAAACATTCAGTACTTC	CSVEESTKNIQYF
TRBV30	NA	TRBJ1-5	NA	TGTGCCTGGAGTGAAGGGACACCAAATCAGCCCCAGCATTTT	CAWSEGTPNQPQHF
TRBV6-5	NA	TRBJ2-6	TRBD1	TGTGCCAGCAGCCGCCCGGGACAGGGAACCAACGTCCTGACTTTC	CASSRPGQGTNVLTF
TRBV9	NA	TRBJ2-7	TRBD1	TGTGCCAGCAGCGTTGCCGGGACAGGGTCCGCCGAGCAGTACTTC	CASSVAGTGSAEQYF
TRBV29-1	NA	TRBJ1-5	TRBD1	TGCAGCGTTTTAATAGGACAGGGGGATCAGCCCCAGCATTTT	CSVLIGQGDQPQHF
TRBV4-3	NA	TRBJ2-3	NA	TGCGCCAGCAGCCAAGAAGCCCGGGGTAGCACAGATACGCAGTATTTT	CASSQEARGSTDTQYF
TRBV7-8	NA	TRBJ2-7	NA	TGTGCCAGCAGCTTAGGACAAATCTCCTACGAGCAGTACTTC	CASSLGQISYEQYF
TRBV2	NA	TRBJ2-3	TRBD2	TGTGCCAGCAGGGGGACTAGCGGGAGAATATCAGCAGATACGCAGTATTTT	CASRGTSGRISADTQYF
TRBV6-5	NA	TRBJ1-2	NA	TGTGCCAGCAGTTCCCGGACATCCTACACCTTC	CASSSRTSYTF
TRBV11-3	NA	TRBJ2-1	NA	TGTGCCAGCAGCTTAGATGGGCCAAGTTACAATGAGCAGTTCTTC	CASSLDGPSYNEQFF
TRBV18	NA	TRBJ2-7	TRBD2	TGTGCCAGCTCAAAAGGACTAGAGGCCTACGAGCAGTACTTC	CASSKGLEAYEQYF
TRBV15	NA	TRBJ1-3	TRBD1	TGTGCCACCAGCAGAGGTTTCTACAGGGGAGGTGGAAACACCATATATTTT	CATSRGFYRGGGNTIYF
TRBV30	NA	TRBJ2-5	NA	TGTGCCTGGAGTCGGGCAGGGGGGCATCGGGAGACCCAGTACTTC	CAWSRAGGHRETQYF
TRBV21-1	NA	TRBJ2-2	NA	TGTGCCAGCAGAGACAGGGAACCCCCTGGGACCGGGGAGCTGTTTTTT	CASRDREPPGTGELFF
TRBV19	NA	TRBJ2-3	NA	TGTGCCAGTAGTATGGGGCAGAGCACAGATACGCAGTATTTT	CASSMGQSTDTQYF
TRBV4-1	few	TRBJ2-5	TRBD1	TGCGCCAGCAGCCAAGATCGGGGCAGGGGGCGGGATAGGGAGACCCAGTACTTC	CASSQDRGRGRDRETQYF
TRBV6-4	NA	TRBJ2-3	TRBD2	TGTGCCAGCAGTCCTAGCGGGAGTCGAGCAGATACGCAGTATTTT	CASSPSGSRADTQYF
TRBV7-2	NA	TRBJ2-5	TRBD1	TGTGCCAGCAGCGGGAAACAGGGGTATAGGTCAGAGACCCAGTACTTC	CASSGKQGYRSETQYF
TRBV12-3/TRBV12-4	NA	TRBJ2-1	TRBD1	TGTGCCAGCAGTTTCGGGACAGGGGGCCAGTTCTTC	CASSFGTGGQFF
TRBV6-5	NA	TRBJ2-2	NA	TGTGCCAGCAGTCACAGACAGCTCGGCGGGGAGCTGTTTTTT	CASSHRQLGGELFF
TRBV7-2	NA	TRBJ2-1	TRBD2	TGTGCCAGCAGCTCGCGACTAGCGGGGAACAATGAGCAGTTCTTC	CASSSRLAGNNEQFF
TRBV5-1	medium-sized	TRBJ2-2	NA	TGCGCCAGCAGCTTGGAGAACAGGACTAATTCGAACACCGGGGAGCTGTTTTTT	CASSLENRTNSNTGELFF
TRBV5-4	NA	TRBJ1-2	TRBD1	TGTGCCAGCAGCTTGTCAGGGGGGATTAACTATGGCTACACCTTC	CASSLSGGINYGYTF